Presented here are 9 T cell receptor beta chains from one specimen sequenced in a study of shared clonotypes between healthy human individuals (dated by TCRdb to 2018 to 2020). The library was prepared using the immunoSEQ multiplex PCR assay. TCRdb retrieved this table from immuneACCESS and kept in-frame rearrangements only. Not all clones are present; in checked studies, unresolved V genes account for under half, and no reason is known for the remainder. Counted in this sample were over 1.5 million clones; 95% to 99% of them appeared once. The top ten clones comprise approximately 0.45% of the sample. Sequenced sample: naive CD4+ T cells sorted from blood. The sample's cell subset or site, from its label and the paper: CD45RA+ positively selected. These receptors all stem from a man between 25 and 39 years old in good health.

The chain employs TRBV10-3 and TRBJ2-1, with D perhaps being TRBD1 or TRBD2 (5 bases each). With 5 bases removed from V and 7 bases from J, the gap between germline ends came to 15 bases. CDR1 is ENHRY, CDR2 SYGVKD, per germline. The CDR3 sequence is 14 residues long. As DNA, the CDR3 is TGTGCCATCAGTAACCGGGACGGAAAGAATGAGCAGTTCTTC. Translation: CAISNRDGKNEQFF.

The gene calls are TRBV11-3 and TRBJ2-3; D gene ambiguous. Between the trimmed V and J ends, which lost 0 bases and 1 base, there was a span of 8 bases. Looked up from germline, CDR1 is SGHNT and CDR2 is YENEEA. The length of the CDR3 is 15 residues. In DNA form, the CDR3 reads TGTGCCAGCAGCTTAGATTTGGTCCGCACAGATACGCAGTATTTT. It yields the protein CASSLDLVRTDTQYF.

J is TRBJ2-2 and V is TRBV9; no clear D. This CDR3 spans 13 amino acids. V dropped 4 bases and J dropped 5 bases, with 9 bases sitting between them. Germline V gene sequence: CDR1 SGDLS, CDR2 YYNGEE. The CDR3 DNA reads TGTGCCAGCAGCCCTCGGAGTACCGGGGAGCTGTTTTTT. Protein product: CASSPRSTGELFF.

The rearrangement joins TRBV28 to TRBJ2-2; perhaps D is TRBD1 or TRBD2 (5 bases each). This CDR3 is built from 15 residues. In germline, CDR1 is MDHEN, CDR2 SYDVKM. Trimming took off 6 bases at V and 7 bases at J, with 18 bases between the two ends. The DNA for the CDR3 is TGTGCCAGCAGCCAGCCGGGGTTTAGGGGCGGGGAGCTGTTTTTT. Translated: CASSQPGFRGGELFF.

The chain carries TRBV18 and TRBJ1-4; 10 bases fit TRBD1. Germline V gene sequence: CDR1 KGHSH, CDR2 LQKENI. The junction had 13 bases not matched to a gene; V was cut back by 3 bases and J by 3 bases. This CDR3 region has 19 residues. The CDR3 DNA follows: TGTGCCAGCTCACCCGTCCCGGGACAGGGGCCAGGGGCTAATGAAAAACTGTTTTTT. It codes for CASSPVPGQGPGANEKLFF.

The J gene is TRBJ2-1, the V gene TRBV5-1; D unclear. CDR3 length: 16 amino acids. Deletions cut 2 bases from V and 0 bases from J, with 12 bases between. Germline CDR1 is SGHRS and CDR2 is YFSETQ. In DNA, the CDR3 is TGCGCCAGCAGCTTCCTCAAGGTACTCTCCTACAATGAGCAGTTCTTC. Protein product: CASSFLKVLSYNEQFF.

V gene TRBV29-1 combines with J gene TRBJ2-1; possible D gene TRBD1, 5 bases. From germline, CDR1 is SQVTM and CDR2 ANQGSEA. The CDR3 loop spans 14 amino acids. The germline V and J ends were trimmed by 4 bases and 3 bases, with 13 bases remaining between them. The CDR3, as DNA: TGCAGCGTTGTAGGGGTGGGGAACTACAATGAGCAGTTCTTC. This gives the protein CSVVGVGNYNEQFF.

Details on this clone: Different DNA sequences within this sample yield the same CDR3. The genes are TRBV18 and TRBJ2-3; TRBD1 or TRBD2 may be the D gene (5 bases each). Germline CDR1 is KGHSH and CDR2 is LQKENI. This CDR3 is 15 amino acids long. Trimming pared 0 bases from V and 0 bases from J, leaving 7 bases between. CDR3 DNA: TGTGCCAGCTCACCACCGGGACGTAGCACAGATACGCAGTATTTT. Amino acid sequence: CASSPPGRSTDTQYF.

Regarding this clone: The junction departs from the called germline gene at one end, perhaps through a read error. V gene TRBV18 combines with J gene TRBJ2-1; 9 bases are a match to TRBD2. This CDR3 has 15 amino acids. Germline lookup yields CDR1 KGHSH and CDR2 LQKENI. DNA of the CDR3: TGTGCCAGCTCCCTTACCGGGACTAGCTACGATGAGCAGTTCTTC. It translates to CASSLTGTSYDEQFF.